This T cell receptor beta chain was captured by sequencing in a study of blood T cell repertoires in COVID-19. In the original workflow: Amplification of reference gene primers was used by the study to estimate nucleated cell counts. TCRdb's table, derived via immunoSEQ multiplex PCR, lists solely in-frame clones and lacks some. V and J calls and clone size are given by that table; D and trimming were obtained from the DNA. The sample has approximately 34,000 clones; roughly nine tenths are singletons. Trimming removed 4 bases from V and 2 bases from J, with 6 bases in between. Per the germline V gene, CDR1 is LGHDT and CDR2 is YNNKEL (reference sequence). The CDR3 consists of 13 residues.

The receptor was derived from a man aged 60 to 75 with acute or convalescent COVID-19. The chain recombines TRBV3-1 (or the pseudogene TRBV3-2) with TRBJ2-1; maybe TRBD1 (5 bases). Sequences were obtained from peripheral blood. CDR3 sequence: CASSRQTYNEQFF. The CDR3 bases are TGTGCCAGCAGCCGACAGACCTACAATGAGCAGTTCTTC.